This section outlines one T cell receptor beta chain sequence together with its context. Antigen specificity is unknown. It was a multiplex PCR that amplified TCR beta CDR3, with 32 V and 13 J primers. TCRdb passed the multiplex PCR reads through MiXCR, listing each CDR3 protein once. The sample has 9,000 to 13,000 distinct CDR3 sequences; 15% to 25% are singletons. This sample was included in a study of immune heterogeneity within non-small cell lung tumors. Whole-study context: There was 1 tumor not otherwise specified, along with 10 to 11 non-squamous carcinomas and several squamous cell carcinomas. The study's findings and limits: With local tumor mutational burden, local T-cell clonality showed a moderate but significant correlation (R approximately 0.3). The study found high-frequency T-cell receptor beta clonotypes largely distinct between individual patients. Identical dominant CDR3 beta clonotypes were found recurring across a patient's tumor sites, along with site-unique high-frequency clones.

Bulk tumor genomic DNA constituted the template, at around 600 ng per sample. Taken during surgery, several biopsies per primary tumor were spaced as far apart as possible within the tumor mass. Curative operations were performed on patients who had untreated, newly diagnosed non-small cell lung cancer. What was sequenced was lung tumor tissue. The sequence was obtained from a man aged 55 to 70 with non-small cell lung cancer.

The CDR3 sequence: CASSLRQGPAYEQYF. The CDR3 DNA follows: TGTGCCAGCAGCCTGAGACAGGGCCCCGCCTACGAGCAGTACTTC. The chain carries TRBV6-1 and TRBJ2-7, with 7 bases that match TRBD1. V lost 6 bases, J lost 2 bases, and 10 bases stayed unmatched. The CDR3 runs 15 residues. Germline V gives CDR1 MNHNS, CDR2 SASEGT.